Listed below are T cell receptor beta chains from one sample, sequenced in a study of blood T cells in healthy people across ages. Each CDR3 protein is one row after TCRdb ran MiXCR on the 5' RACE reads. The table records over 1,500,000 distinct CDR3 sequences, about two fifths of them present only once. Sequenced input: blood. These receptors were obtained from a human donor in good health. CDR3s include the opening cysteine and the closing phenylalanine or tryptophan. Fields, in order: V gene, clone size, J gene, D gene, CDR3 DNA, CDR3 protein. D genes are given only for firm matches. The size entry is marked missing in some rows and otherwise reads once, few, many or a size class.

>TRBV20-1|many|TRBJ2-5|TRBD2
TGCAGTGCTAGGGCTAGCGGGGGGCGTGGGACCCAGTACTTC
CSARASGGRGTQYF
>TRBV11-2|few|TRBJ2-1|TRBD2
TGTGCCAGCAGCATAGGGACTAGCGCCGTGGGTGAGCAGTTCTTC
CASSIGTSAVGEQFF
>TRBV29-1|NA|TRBJ2-5|NA
TGCAGCGTTGCGTCTTTCCAAGAGACCCAGTACTTC
CSVASFQETQYF
>TRBV12-3/TRBV12-4|NA|TRBJ2-7|NA
TGTGCCAGCAGCCCGCGAATAGGGTTAAACTACGAGCAGTACTTC
CASSPRIGLNYEQYF
>TRBV2|few|TRBJ1-6|NA
TGTGTCAGCCGGGACACCTTTAATTCACCCCTCCACTTT
CVSRDTFNSPLHF
>TRBV27|NA|TRBJ2-7|TRBD1
TGTGCCAGCAGTCTAGACGCCCCTCGACAGGGGGCGGTCTACGAGCAGTACTTC
CASSLDAPRQGAVYEQYF
>TRBV10-3|NA|TRBJ2-5|NA
TGTGCCATCAGTACTGACAGAAACCAGGAGACCCAGTACTTC
CAISTDRNQETQYF
>TRBV29-1|few|TRBJ1-2|NA
TGCAGCGTTGACAGGGGACCGGGTGGCTACACCTTC
CSVDRGPGGYTF
>TRBV12-3/TRBV12-4|few|TRBJ1-1|NA
TGTGCCAGCAGTCCTAGGACGGCTTCAGGAGCTTTCTTT
CASSPRTASGAFF
>TRBV29-1|NA|TRBJ1-1|NA
TGCAGCGTTGGGCGTTGTTGGGAGGGGAACACTGAAGCTTTCTTT
CSVGRCWEGNTEAFF
>TRBV29-1|many|TRBJ2-7|TRBD1
TGCAGCGTTGAAGACCCGGGACAGGGGCTCTACGAGCAGTACTTC
CSVEDPGQGLYEQYF
>TRBV7-9|few|TRBJ1-2|NA
TGTGCCAGCAGCCATCCAATTGACGAGGACGCATCTAACTATGGCTACACCTTC
CASSHPIDEDASNYGYTF
>TRBV20-1|NA|TRBJ2-7|NA
TGCAGTGCTATAGGACGCCTAGGTACCTACGAGCAGTACTTC
CSAIGRLGTYEQYF
>TRBV10-3|NA|TRBJ2-1|NA
TGTGCCATCAGTTCCGGACCCTGGCAGCAGTTCTTC
CAISSGPWQQFF
>TRBV12-3/TRBV12-4|NA|TRBJ2-2|NA
TGTGCCAGCAGTTTACACCCATTTGGTGGAGTGGGGGAGCTGTTTTTT
CASSLHPFGGVGELFF
>TRBV18|once|TRBJ2-3|NA
TGTGCCAGCTCACCGGGAGCCGCAGATACGCAGTATTTT
CASSPGAADTQYF
>TRBV20-1|NA|TRBJ1-1|NA
TGCAGTGCTAGAGCCCCCAGACGAGACACTGAAGCTTTCTTT
CSARAPRRDTEAFF
>TRBV20-1|many|TRBJ2-7|TRBD2
TGCAGTGCTATCGGGACTAGCGGCGACGAGCAGTACTTC
CSAIGTSGDEQYF
>TRBV20-1|NA|TRBJ2-1|TRBD2
TGCAGTGCTAGAGACGGGAGGGTAGCGGCCTACAATGAGCAGTTCTTC
CSARDGRVAAYNEQFF
>TRBV24-1|NA|TRBJ1-5|NA
TGTGCCACCAGTGATCGGGGTAATCAGCCCCAGCATTTT
CATSDRGNQPQHF
>TRBV5-1|NA|TRBJ2-1|NA
TGCGCCAGCAGCTTGGCGGTCGGGAACTACGAGCAGTTCTTC
CASSLAVGNYEQFF
>TRBV29-1|NA|TRBJ2-3|TRBD2
TGCAGCGTTGGGAGACTAGCGGGGCACACAGATACGCAGTATTTT
CSVGRLAGHTDTQYF
>TRBV28|few|TRBJ2-6|NA
TGTGCCAGTATGTCTGGGGCCAACGTCCTGACTTTC
CASMSGANVLTF
>TRBV27|few|TRBJ2-3|NA
TGTGCCAGCAGTCGATCTGGAGAGGACTCCACAGATACGCAGTATTTT
CASSRSGEDSTDTQYF
>TRBV5-5|NA|TRBJ2-3|NA
TGTGCCAGCAGCTTAGCCCCCTCCGGCGGGGGCTTTAACACAGATACGCAGTATTTT
CASSLAPSGGGFNTDTQYF
>TRBV9|few|TRBJ2-1|NA
TGTGCCAGCAGCGCAAGCCCGCTAGTGAACCATGAGCAGTTCTTC
CASSASPLVNHEQFF
>TRBV6-2/TRBV6-3|few|TRBJ2-3|NA
TGTGCCAGCAGTTCCCGAAACACAGATACGCAGTATTTT
CASSSRNTDTQYF
>TRBV5-6|NA|TRBJ2-1|NA
TGTGCCAGCAGCTGGTTAGGAGGGCATGATGAGCAGTTCTTC
CASSWLGGHDEQFF
>TRBV3-1|few|TRBJ1-6|NA
TGTGCCAGCAGCCAAGACTCCCTAGGGGTCTACTCACCCCTCCACTTT
CASSQDSLGVYSPLHF
>TRBV20-1|NA|TRBJ1-6|NA
TGCAGTGCAACCGGGACAAATAATTCACCCCTCCACTTT
CSATGTNNSPLHF
>TRBV29-1|few|TRBJ1-2|TRBD1
TGCAGCGTTGAAGTGCGAGACAGGGGGGGCTATGGCTACACCTTC
CSVEVRDRGGYGYTF
>TRBV29-1|NA|TRBJ2-2|NA
TGCAGCGTTAGCCCCAGCCGGGGCGGGGAGCTGTTTTTT
CSVSPSRGGELFF
>TRBV20-1|NA|TRBJ2-7|NA
TGCAGTGCTAAATTGGGGCCCTCCTACGAGCAGTACTTC
CSAKLGPSYEQYF
>TRBV6-2/TRBV6-3|NA|TRBJ2-1|NA
TGTGCCAGCAGTTTCGAGGGGGGAGCTAACAATGAGCAGTTCTTC
CASSFEGGANNEQFF
>TRBV5-8|NA|TRBJ1-2|NA
TGTGCCAGCAGCCCGTCGGGGGCTTATGGCTACACCTTC
CASSPSGAYGYTF
>TRBV6-6|NA|TRBJ2-2|NA
TGTGCCAGCTTTAGGGGCGGGGGCTCCACCGGGGAGCTGTTTTTT
CASFRGGGSTGELFF
>TRBV6-2/TRBV6-3|NA|TRBJ2-7|NA
TGTGCCAGCAGTACCGGGGCTCTCTCCTACGAGCAGTACTTC
CASSTGALSYEQYF
>TRBV12-3/TRBV12-4|few|TRBJ2-7|NA
TGTGCCAGCAGTCGGACATCAAGCGAGCAGTACTTC
CASSRTSSEQYF
>TRBV12-5|NA|TRBJ2-6|NA
TGTGCTAGTGGTTTGGGACGGAACTCTGGGGCCAACGTCCTGACTTTC
CASGLGRNSGANVLTF
>TRBV5-1|NA|TRBJ2-5|TRBD2
TGCGCCAGCAGCCCCCACCAACTCCGGGTAGCGGGGGAAGAGACCCAGTACTTC
CASSPHQLRVAGEETQYF
>TRBV27|NA|TRBJ2-1|NA
TGTGCCAGCAGTTTATCACCGGACGTTTACAATGAGCAGTTCTTC
CASSLSPDVYNEQFF
>TRBV28|few|TRBJ2-1|TRBD1
TGTGCCAGCAGTTTATTACAGGGGGGAGGTGAGCAGTTCTTC
CASSLLQGGGEQFF
>TRBV7-3|NA|TRBJ2-1|NA
TGTGCCAGCAGCCCCGAGCACGGGGACAATGAGCAGTTCTTC
CASSPEHGDNEQFF
>TRBV20-1|NA|TRBJ2-5|NA
TGCAGTCACAATAAAGGGGAAGGTAGGGAGACCCAGTACTTC
CSHNKGEGRETQYF
>TRBV7-9|NA|TRBJ1-6|NA
TGTGCCAGCAGCGGGCTATGGACGCCACATGGTTCACCCCTCCACTTT
CASSGLWTPHGSPLHF
>TRBV4-2|NA|TRBJ2-7|NA
TGTGCCAGCAGCTTAATAATTCTTGGTGGCGGCTACGAGCAGTACTTC
CASSLIILGGGYEQYF
>TRBV29-1|NA|TRBJ1-2|NA
TGCAGCGCTACCTCCGGGGGGGATAGAGGCTACACCTTC
CSATSGGDRGYTF
>TRBV7-9|NA|TRBJ1-5|NA
TGTGCCAGCAGCCCCCCAGGGCTCGGTACTCAGCCCCAGCATTTT
CASSPPGLGTQPQHF
>TRBV11-1|NA|TRBJ2-1|TRBD1
TGTGCCAGCCAGCCTTTAGACAGGGGTGGGTCCTACAATGAGCAGTTCTTC
CASQPLDRGGSYNEQFF
>TRBV15|NA|TRBJ1-1|NA
TGTGCCACCAGCAGATTTCAGGGAAACACTGAAGCTTTCTTT
CATSRFQGNTEAFF
>TRBV4-1|few|TRBJ1-2|TRBD1
TGCGCCAGCAGCCATCGTCCCGGGACAGCCTATGGCTACACCTTC
CASSHRPGTAYGYTF
>TRBV12-3/TRBV12-4|few|TRBJ2-1|TRBD2
TGTGCCAGCAGTTATAGCGGGGGGGCAACGTATGAGCAGTTCTTC
CASSYSGGATYEQFF
>TRBV7-9|NA|TRBJ1-1|NA
TGTGCCAGCAGCCCACACTCCGGGCCCTACACTGAAGCTTTCTTT
CASSPHSGPYTEAFF
>TRBV12-3/TRBV12-4|many|TRBJ2-1|NA
TGTGCCAGCAGTTCGACCCAGATGAATGAGCAGTTCTTC
CASSSTQMNEQFF
>TRBV28|NA|TRBJ1-2|TRBD1
TGTGCCAGCAGTTCCAGGACAGGGGCGACTACTAACTATGGCTACACCTTC
CASSSRTGATTNYGYTF